This T cell receptor (beta chain) was recorded in a study of cytomegalovirus exposure and HLA in healthy donors. Study context: The 120 or so validation repertoires used the same platform as the 650 to 850 first-cohort repertoires, a later analysis reported.

This clone appeared a few times. Its antigen remains unidentified. Per the germline V gene, CDR1 is LNHNV and CDR2 is YYDKDF (reference sequence). Trimming took 5 bases from V and 5 from J; bases not matched to a gene: 6. The CDR3 is made up of 15 amino acids. Study-level points and caveats: In vitro data verified a few CMV-associated chains as specific for CMV antigens. The study recorded around 160 TCR beta chains that were cytomegalovirus-associated. A subsequent analysis found that TCR clusters from the first cohort also tended to co-occur in the 90 to 150 validation repertoires, with 94% of cluster scores above 0.

Using immunoSEQ multiplex PCR, the repertoire was profiled, and TCRdb retains in-frame clones only, with some absent. The top ten hold 2% to 2.5% of the sample, which has tens of thousands of clones, roughly 93% seen once. The sequenced sample consisted of PBMCs. The TCR was taken from a young man in good health and CMV-seronegative. This rearrangement joins TRBV15 to TRBJ2-2, with 9 bases fitting TRBD2. The CDR3 loop reads CATSGGGARTGELFF. The CDR3 DNA is TGTGCCACCAGCGGCGGGGGGGCACGTACCGGGGAGCTGTTTTTT. The variable domain in full, with the rest retrieved from reference TRBV15 and TRBJ2-2, is DAMVIQNPRYQVTQFGKPVTLSCSQTLNHNVMYWYQQKSSQAPKLLFHYYDKDFNNEADTPDNFQSRRPNTSFCFLDIRSPGLGDTAMYLCATSGGGARTGELFFGEGSRLTVL.